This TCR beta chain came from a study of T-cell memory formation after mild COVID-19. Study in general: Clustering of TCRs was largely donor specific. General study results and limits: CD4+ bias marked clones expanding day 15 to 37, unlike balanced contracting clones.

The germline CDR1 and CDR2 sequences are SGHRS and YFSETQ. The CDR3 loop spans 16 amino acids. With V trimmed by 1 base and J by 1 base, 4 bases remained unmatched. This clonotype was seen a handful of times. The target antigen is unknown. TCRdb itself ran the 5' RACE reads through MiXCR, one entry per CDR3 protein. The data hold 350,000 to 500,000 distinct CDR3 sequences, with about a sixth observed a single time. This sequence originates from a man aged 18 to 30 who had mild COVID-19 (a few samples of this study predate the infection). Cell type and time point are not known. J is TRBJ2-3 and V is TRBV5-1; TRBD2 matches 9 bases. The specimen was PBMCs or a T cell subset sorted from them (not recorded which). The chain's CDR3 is CASSLFPSGGTDTQYF. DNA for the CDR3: TGCGCCAGCAGCTTGTTCCCTAGCGGGGGCACAGATACGCAGTATTTT.